These 23 T cell receptor beta chains came from one sample sequenced in a study of cytomegalovirus exposure and HLA in healthy donors. The PCR contained 60 Vbeta and 13 Jbeta primers. The assay was immunoSEQ multiplex PCR, and TCRdb's table has in-frame clones only and misses some. Among tens of thousands of clones, over 65% were seen once, and the ten largest hold 9% to 12%. The material sequenced was PBMCs. Receptor source: a human donor in good health.

This rearrangement joins TRBV27 to TRBJ2-5; 12 positions match TRBD2. V was pared by 9 bases and J by 4 bases, with 9 bases of the junction left unmatched. The CDR3 contains 15 residues. Germline V gene data show CDR1 as MNHEY and CDR2 as SMNVEV (reference sequence). The CDR3 region has the DNA TGTGCCAGTGGACTAGCGGGACATATCGGAGAGACCCAGTACTTC. It encodes CASGLAGHIGETQYF.

The rearrangement uses TRBV7-9 and TRBJ1-1, with TRBD1 as a possible D gene (6 bases). This CDR3 spans 12 amino acids. From germline, CDR1 is SEHNR and CDR2 FQNEAQ (reference sequence). The ends were cut back, 4 bases at V and 6 bases at J, with 9 bases in the middle. The CDR3: CASSSDSAEAFF. The DNA for the CDR3 is TGTGCCAGCAGCTCGGACAGTGCTGAAGCTTTCTTT.

This clone was counted a single time. The chain joins TRBV11-3 to TRBJ2-1; 9 bases are shared with TRBD2. CDR1 SGHNT and CDR2 YENEEA come from the germline V gene. With 5 bases clipped from V and 6 bases from J, the junction kept 11 bases outside the gene matches. CDR3 length: 16 residues. The CDR3: CASSVTGTSNFNEQFF. DNA of the CDR3: TGTGCCAGCAGCGTCACCGGGACTAGCAATTTCAATGAGCAGTTCTTC.

The genes are TRBV28 and TRBJ1-5, with D perhaps TRBD1 (5 bases). Germline V gene data show CDR1 as MDHEN and CDR2 as SYDVKM. The CDR3 has 17 amino acids. The V end was cut by 4 bases, the J end by 0 bases, with 16 bases between. The chain's CDR3 is CASSWTGGRVSNQPQHF. The CDR3 DNA reads as TGTGCCAGCAGTTGGACGGGAGGCAGGGTTAGCAATCAGCCCCAGCATTTT.

The V and J genes are TRBV13 and TRBJ2-5; the match to TRBD1 covers 7 bases. The junction had 6 bases not matched to a gene; V was cut back by 3 bases and J by 5 bases. The length of the CDR3 is 14 residues. Germline V gene sequence: CDR1 PRHDT, CDR2 FYEKMQ (reference sequence). The CDR3 DNA is TGTGCCAGCAGCTTTAAGGGGGCGTTGGAGACCCAGTACTTC. Translation: CASSFKGALETQYF.

The chain couples TRBV6-5 to TRBJ2-1, with TRBD1 matching 7 bases. J was trimmed by 10 bases and V by 0 bases; bases with no gene match: 6. The CDR3 is 14 amino acids. The germline gives CDR1 MNHEY, CDR2 SVGAGI. This CDR3 is CASSYSPGQPEQFF. In DNA form, the CDR3 reads TGTGCCAGCAGTTACTCCCCGGGACAGCCCGAGCAGTTCTTC.

The chain is built from TRBV19 and TRBJ2-3; 7 bases are a match to TRBD2. The CDR3 sequence is 16 residues long. Germline CDR1 is LNHDA and CDR2 is SQIVND (reference sequence). V gave up 2 bases and J gave up 1 base; unmatched junction bases: 6. CDR3 coding DNA: TGTGCCAGTAGTATACTTACGGGAGGACGCACAGATACGCAGTATTTT. Its protein product is CASSILTGGRTDTQYF.

V gene TRBV27 combines with J gene TRBJ2-7; D gene unclear. The ends were cut back, 4 bases at V and 2 bases at J, with 12 bases in the middle. CDR3 length: 14 amino acids. Germline CDR1 is MNHEY and CDR2 is SMNVEV (reference sequence). The CDR3 region has the DNA TGTGCCAGCAGTTCCGGAACAGCTACCTACGAGCAGTACTTC. Its translation is CASSSGTATYEQYF.

This clone was seen only once. The CDR3 DNA reads TGTGCCAGCAGCAGACCGGGACAGCGCTACGAGCAGTACTTC. This codes for CASSRPGQRYEQYF. The chain links TRBV7-8 to TRBJ2-7, with TRBD1 identical over 7 bases. Trimming cost V 5 bases and J 3 bases; bases outside gene matches: 7. The CDR3 contains 14 residues. Germline lookup yields CDR1 SGHVS and CDR2 FQNEAQ. The full variable domain, its missing parts supplied by reference TRBV7-8 and TRBJ2-7, is GAGVSQSPRYKVAKRGQDVALRCDPISGHVSLFWYQQALGQGPEFLTYFQNEAQLDKSGLPSDRFFAERPEGSVSTLKIQRTQQEDSAVYLCASSRPGQRYEQYFGPGTRLTVT.

The chain is built from TRBV19 and TRBJ2-1, with a tentative D call TRBD1 (5 bases). The CDR3 runs to 15 residues. V lost 2 bases and J 0 bases, leaving 8 bases between the germline ends. Germline loops: CDR1 LNHDA, CDR2 SQIVND (reference sequence). The CDR3 DNA reads TGTGCCAGTAGTATACAGGGAAGCTCCTACAATGAGCAGTTCTTC. It translates to CASSIQGSSYNEQFF.

Points on this clone: This sample also contains other DNA sequences that code for the same CDR3. The J gene is TRBJ2-1, the V gene TRBV27, with 7 bases that match TRBD1. The CDR3 runs to 16 residues. Trimming took 2 bases from V and 0 from J; bases not matched to a gene: 4. CDR1 MNHEY and CDR2 SMNVEV come from the germline V gene (reference sequence). The CDR3: CASSLRGPSSYNEQFF. CDR3 bases: TGTGCCAGCAGTTTAAGGGGGCCTAGCTCCTACAATGAGCAGTTCTTC.

The chain recombines TRBV28 with TRBJ2-5; D uncertain. The V end was cut by 10 bases, the J end by 5 bases, with 14 bases between. This CDR3 has 12 amino acids. Per germline, CDR1 MDHEN and CDR2 SYDVKM. The CDR3 loop reads CATQPGEETQYF. The CDR3 nucleotides read TGTGCCACACAGCCTGGCGAGGAGACCCAGTACTTC.

The chain combines TRBV9 with TRBJ2-7; 9 bases are shared with TRBD1. Trimming cost V 4 bases and J 6 bases; bases outside gene matches: 11. Germline V gene sequence: CDR1 SGDLS, CDR2 YYNGEE. This CDR3 has 15 residues. CDR3 amino acids: CASSFSGTGLGEQYF. CDR3 sequence (DNA): TGTGCCAGCAGCTTTTCCGGGACAGGGCTGGGCGAGCAGTACTTC.

This chain uses TRBV11-3 with TRBJ2-3, with TRBD2 matching 13 bases. The germline gives CDR1 SGHNT, CDR2 YENEEA. CDR3 size: 15 residues. J gave up 4 bases and V 5 bases, and 3 bases lay outside the gene matches. CDR3 DNA sequence: TGTGCCAGCAGCCCTACTAGCGGGAGGGCAGATACGCAGTATTTT. Translation gives CASSPTSGRADTQYF.

The chain joins TRBV9 to TRBJ2-3, with D perhaps matching TRBD2 (6 bases). Trimming removed 0 bases at V and 0 bases at J, with 14 bases between. Germline V gene data show CDR1 as SGDLS and CDR2 as YYNGEE. The CDR3 runs to 17 residues. CDR3 sequence: CASSVDPAGTSTDTQYF. CDR3 DNA: TGTGCCAGCAGCGTAGATCCAGCGGGTACTAGCACAGATACGCAGTATTTT. Together with reference TRBV9 and TRBJ2-3, the CDR3 gives the full variable domain: DSGVTQTPKHLITATGQRVTLRCSPRSGDLSVYWYQQSLDQGLQFLIQYYNGEERAKGNILERFSAQQFPDLHSELNLSSLELGDSALYFCASSVDPAGTSTDTQYFGPGTRLTVL.

This rearrangement joins TRBV6-5 to TRBJ1-1; D is undetermined. Germline CDR1 MNHEY, CDR2 SVGAGI. Trimming cost V 0 bases and J 4 bases, with 12 bases left between them. This CDR3 contains 15 residues. The CDR3 loop reads CASSYSTTLSTEAFF. CDR3 coding DNA: TGTGCCAGCAGTTACTCGACGACACTTAGCACTGAAGCTTTCTTT.

This rearrangement joins TRBV6-1 to TRBJ2-7, with 10 nucleotides matching TRBD1. Germline CDR1 MNHNS, CDR2 SASEGT. V shed 9 bases and J 6 bases; nucleotides not matched to a gene: 11. The CDR3 is 14 residues long. CDR3 amino acids: CASKPLGQGSEQYF. In nucleotides, the CDR3 is TGTGCCAGTAAACCCCTGGGACAGGGGAGCGAGCAGTACTTC.

In this sample, this clone turned up once. The rearrangement uses TRBV5-1 and TRBJ1-4; 12 bases are a match to TRBD1. The CDR3 runs to 17 residues. Germline V gives CDR1 SGHRS, CDR2 YFSETQ. With V trimmed by 5 bases and J by 3 bases, 8 bases remained unmatched. The CDR3 region has the DNA TGCGCCAGCAGGACCGGGACAGGGGGCCTAGCTAATGAAAAACTGTTTTTT. The encoded protein is CASRTGTGGLANEKLFF.

Only one count was recorded for this clone. The rearrangement uses TRBV18 and TRBJ2-5; 7 nucleotides line up with TRBD1. V was clipped by 5 bases and J by 6 bases; unmatched bases: 6. This CDR3 region has 13 residues. Germline-derived CDR1 and CDR2 are KGHSH and LQKENI. In DNA form, the CDR3 reads TGTGCCAGCTCATCGCAGGACAGGAAGACCCAGTACTTC. The encoded protein is CASSSQDRKTQYF.

This clone occurred a few times. This chain links TRBV4-3 with TRBJ2-2; D uncertain. This CDR3 is built from 15 residues. Germline lookup yields CDR1 LGHNA and CDR2 YSLEER. Trimming cost V 0 bases and J 4 bases, with 9 bases left between them. CDR3 in amino acids: CASSQDRRSTGELFF. The CDR3 bases are TGCGCCAGCAGCCAAGACCGCCGGTCCACCGGGGAGCTGTTTTTT.

The chain joins TRBV30 to TRBJ2-1; tentative D call: TRBD2 (6 bases). Germline V gene lookup returns CDR1 GTSNPN and CDR2 SVGIG (reference sequence). The V gene lost 2 bases and the J gene lost 16 bases, with 18 bases spanning the gap. The CDR3 has 12 amino acids. This CDR3 reads CAWSLTEGHGFF. The CDR3 DNA reads TGTGCCTGGAGTTTAACGGAGGGCCACGGCTTCTTC.

This chain joins TRBV7-9 and TRBJ1-2; 8 bases are shared with TRBD1. The V gene's germline CDR1 is SEHNR and CDR2 FQNEAQ (reference sequence). The CDR3 is 16 amino acids. The V and J ends lost 5 bases and 7 bases, in that order; junction bases with no gene match: 15. The CDR3 sequence is CASSPPGQGGIGGYTF. The CDR3 DNA sequence: TGTGCCAGCAGCCCCCCCGGACAGGGAGGAATTGGTGGCTACACCTTC.

V is TRBV7-2 and J is TRBJ1-4; TRBD1 agrees at 7 bases. CDR1 and CDR2 from the germline V gene are SGHTA and FQGNSA. The junction had 7 bases not matched to a gene; V was cut back by 5 bases and J by 4 bases. This CDR3 has 15 amino acids. CDR3 DNA: TGTGCCAGCAGCGCCCCGGGACAGCTTAATGAAAAACTGTTTTTT. This sequence encodes CASSAPGQLNEKLFF.